This T cell receptor beta chain was profiled in a study of blood T cell repertoires in COVID-19. Study details: From the United States, Italy and Spain came samples of acute and convalescent COVID-19. Sources were T cells, B-cell-depleted T cells, or PBMCs; the material itself was cDNA or gDNA.

Patients at the Seattle site were enrolled during active infection and followed longitudinally. This CDR3 region has 16 residues. Trimming removed 0 bases from V and 4 bases from J, with 15 bases in between. CDR1 LGHDT and CDR2 YNNKEL come from the germline V gene (reference sequence). The authors' processing: Amplification of reference gene primers was used by the study to estimate nucleated cell counts. Repertoires were generated with immunoSEQ multiplex PCR, while TCRdb's copy carries only in-frame clones and drops some. Clone size and the V and J calls come from that table; the DNA yielded D and trimming. The sample includes about 68,000 clones, 86% of them seen just once.

The V call is TRBV3-1 (or the pseudogene TRBV3-2), the J call TRBJ2-5, with D unclear. The sequenced sample was peripheral blood. This sequence was found in a man at least 80 years old with COVID-19, enrolled during active disease. The CDR3: CASSQDVESRGETQYF. The CDR3 DNA sequence: TGTGCCAGCAGCCAAGATGTGGAGTCAAGAGGAGAGACCCAGTACTTC.